Below are 27 T cell receptor beta chains sequenced from a single sample in a study of cytomegalovirus exposure and HLA in healthy donors. The PCR was carried out with 60 Vbeta primers and 13 Jbeta primers. TCRdb's table, derived via immunoSEQ multiplex PCR, lists solely in-frame clones and lacks some. The sample lists about 82,000 clones; approximately 69% were seen once. The sequenced material came from PBMCs. The receptor set was obtained from a woman aged 45-59 years in good health and CMV-seropositive.

The V call is TRBV2, the J call TRBJ2-2; D is unresolved. With 4 bases removed from V and 0 bases from J, the gap between germline ends came to 12 bases. The CDR3 totals 16 residues. The germline V gene encodes CDR1 SNHLY and CDR2 FYNNEI. CDR3 region: CASSVEHLANTGELFF. In DNA form, the CDR3 reads TGTGCCAGCAGTGTCGAACACCTTGCGAACACCGGGGAGCTGTTTTTT.

The chain links TRBV7-2 to TRBJ2-1; D might be TRBD2 (5 bases). The germline gives CDR1 SGHTA, CDR2 FQGNSA. Trimming removed 5 bases at V and 7 bases at J, with 18 bases between. The CDR3 is 15 residues long. For the CDR3, the DNA is TGTGCCAGCAGCCCGGACCCCGACCGGAGGAATGAGCAGTTCTTC. Its translation is CASSPDPDRRNEQFF.

The gene calls are TRBV30 and TRBJ1-2, with D possibly being TRBD1 (6 bases). V gave up 0 bases and J gave up 7 bases, with 9 bases separating them. The CDR3 contains 12 residues. Germline V gene lookup returns CDR1 GTSNPN and CDR2 SVGIG (reference sequence). The CDR3 DNA is TGTGCCTGGAGTGTACGGGGGGCTGGCTACACCTTC. It yields the protein CAWSVRGAGYTF. Based on the CDR3 plus reference TRBV30 and TRBJ1-2, the full variable domain is SQTIHQWPATLVQPVGSPLSLECTVEGTSNPNLYWYRQAAGRGLQLLFYSVGIGQISSEVPQNLSASRPQDRQFILSSKKLLLSDSGFYLCAWSVRGAGYTFGSGTRLTVV.

The rearrangement links TRBV6-6 to TRBJ2-1; D gene unclear. The germline gives CDR1 MNHNY, CDR2 SVGAGI (reference sequence). This CDR3 has 15 amino acids. Trimming left V 2 bases short and J 0 bases short, with 8 bases between. The CDR3 bases are TGTGCCAGCAGTTACGGTATTAGCTCCTACAATGAGCAGTTCTTC. It translates to CASSYGISSYNEQFF.

V and J are TRBV15 and TRBJ1-1; no clear D gene. From germline, CDR1 is LNHNV and CDR2 YYDKDF (reference sequence). V dropped 0 bases and J dropped 1 base, with 9 bases sitting between them. CDR3 length equals 15 residues. CDR3: CATSRDPRWNTEAFF. As DNA, the CDR3 is TGTGCCACCAGCAGAGATCCCCGGTGGAACACTGAAGCTTTCTTT.

The chain has TRBV4-3 and TRBJ1-1; D not resolved. Germline assignment: CDR1 LGHNA and CDR2 YSLEER. V lost 4 bases to trimming and J lost 0 bases, with 9 bases between them. The CDR3 totals 14 residues. The CDR3 coding sequence is TGCGCCAGCAGCCGGGAGGGATTGAACACTGAAGCTTTCTTT. It specifies CASSREGLNTEAFF.

The chain links TRBV18 to TRBJ1-1; perhaps TRBD1 as D (5 bases). CDR3 length: 14 amino acids. Per the germline V gene, CDR1 is KGHSH and CDR2 is LQKENI. Trimming removed 5 bases at V and 0 bases at J, with 10 bases between. This chain's CDR3 is CASSTQGMNTEAFF. CDR3 in DNA: TGTGCCAGCTCAACCCAGGGTATGAACACTGAAGCTTTCTTT.

This clone was detected a few times. The CDR3 coding sequence is TGTGCCAGCAGACCGGGACAGAGCTCTGGAAACACCATATATTTT. Its protein is CASRPGQSSGNTIYF. The rearrangement joins TRBV6-1 to TRBJ1-3; TRBD1 aligns across 7 bases. J was trimmed by 0 bases and V by 6 bases; bases with no gene match: 5. CDR1 and CDR2 (germline): MNHNS, SASEGT. The CDR3 extends over 15 amino acids.

The V and J genes are TRBV5-1 and TRBJ2-1; D ambiguous. V dropped 2 bases and J dropped 0 bases, with 9 bases sitting between them. CDR1 is SGHRS and CDR2 is YFSETQ in the germline V gene. The CDR3 is 15 residues long. For the CDR3, the DNA is TGCGCCAGCAGCTTATACAGTTCCTCCTACAATGAGCAGTTCTTC. It yields the protein CASSLYSSSYNEQFF.

The J gene is TRBJ2-7, the V gene TRBV11-2; D possibly corresponds to TRBD1 (5 bases). This CDR3 has 13 residues. V was trimmed by 4 bases and J by 2 bases, leaving 9 bases between them. Germline CDR1 reads SGHAT; CDR2 reads FQNNGV. CDR3 region: CASSSPGTYEQYF. CDR3 DNA: TGTGCCAGCAGCTCCCCAGGGACCTACGAGCAGTACTTC. Looking up the rest from reference TRBV11-2 and TRBJ2-7 gives the full variable domain: EAGVAQSPRYKIIEKRQSVAFWCNPISGHATLYWYQQILGQGPKLLIQFQNNGVVDDSQLPKDRFSAERLKGVDSTLKIQPAKLEDSAVYLCASSSPGTYEQYFGPGTRLTVT.

This chain connects TRBV28 to TRBJ1-2; TRBD1 agrees at 7 bases. Trimming took 7 bases from V and 3 from J; bases not matched to a gene: 8. CDR3 length equals 14 residues. Germline V gene data show CDR1 as MDHEN and CDR2 as SYDVKM. In DNA, the CDR3 is TGTGCCAGCAACAAACAGGGGATCGACTATGGCTACACCTTC. Protein: CASNKQGIDYGYTF.

The chain carries TRBV2 and TRBJ2-3, with TRBD1 matching over 7 bases. Germline CDR1 is SNHLY and CDR2 is FYNNEI. The CDR3 totals 15 residues. Trimming removed 1 base from V and 5 bases from J; junction bases left unmatched: 6. The CDR3 region is CASSEDRGLGDTQYF. The CDR3 nucleotides read TGTGCCAGCAGTGAAGATAGGGGGCTTGGAGATACGCAGTATTTT.

The genes are TRBV7-3 and TRBJ2-1, with D possibly TRBD2 on 7 matching bases. From germline, CDR1 is SGHTA and CDR2 FQGTGA. With 2 bases removed from V and 2 bases from J, the gap between germline ends came to 10 bases. CDR3 length: 15 residues. CDR3 nucleotide sequence: TGTGCCAGCAGCTTACTGGGGGGGCCCTACAATGAGCAGTTCTTC. Translation gives CASSLLGGPYNEQFF. Based on the CDR3 plus reference TRBV7-3 and TRBJ2-1, the full variable domain is GAGVSQTPSNKVTEKGKYVELRCDPISGHTALYWYRQSLGQGPEFLIYFQGTGAADDSGLPNDRFFAVRPEGSVSTLKIQRTERGDSAVYLCASSLLGGPYNEQFFGPGTRLTVL.

This sequence joins TRBV27 and TRBJ1-1, with D uncertain. Germline V lookup: CDR1 MNHEY, CDR2 SMNVEV (reference sequence). V lost 5 bases, J lost 1 base, and 5 bases lay in between. The length of the CDR3 is 12 residues. This CDR3 reads CASSRGNTEAFF. In DNA, the CDR3 is TGTGCCAGCAGTAGAGGGAACACTGAAGCTTTCTTT.

The chain employs TRBV4-1 and TRBJ2-3; 7 bases match TRBD1. The germline V gene has CDR1 MGHRA and CDR2 YSYEKL. The CDR3 contains 15 residues. V shed 1 base and J 5 bases; nucleotides not matched to a gene: 6. The CDR3, as DNA: TGCGCCAGCAGCCAAGCCGGACAGGTTGGAGATACGCAGTATTTT. The encoded protein is CASSQAGQVGDTQYF.

This clone was counted a few times. J is TRBJ2-5 and V is TRBV13, with 8 positions matching TRBD2. The V and J ends lost 5 bases and 0 bases, in that order; junction bases with no gene match: 8. CDR1 and CDR2 from the germline V gene are PRHDT and FYEKMQ (reference sequence). This CDR3 contains 16 residues. Written as DNA, the CDR3 is TGTGCCAGCAGCGGCTCTAGCGGGTCGTACCAAGAGACCCAGTACTTC. Translating it yields CASSGSSGSYQETQYF.

This chain joins TRBV2 and TRBJ1-4, with 10 positions matching TRBD1. In germline, CDR1 is SNHLY, CDR2 FYNNEI. This CDR3 comprises 14 residues. V dropped 5 bases and J dropped 6; count of bases not matched to a gene: 3. The CDR3 spells CASSRQGADEKLFF. The CDR3, as DNA: TGTGCCAGCAGTCGACAGGGGGCGGATGAAAAACTGTTTTTT. Complete variable domain (other parts from reference TRBV2 and TRBJ1-4): EPEVTQTPSHQVTQMGQEVILRCVPISNHLYFYWYRQILGQKVEFLVSFYNNEISEKSEIFDDQFSVERPDGSNFTLKIRSTKLEDSAMYFCASSRQGADEKLFFGSGTQLSVL.

The rearrangement uses TRBV27 and TRBJ2-4; 7 positions match TRBD2. The V and J ends lost 0 bases and 0 bases, in that order; junction bases with no gene match: 8. Germline V gene data show CDR1 as MNHEY and CDR2 as SMNVEV (reference sequence). The CDR3 contains 18 residues. CDR3 nucleotides: TGTGCCAGCAGTTTATCGAGGGGCGGGGGTCTAGCCAAAAACATTCAGTACTTC. This encodes CASSLSRGGGLAKNIQYF.

This chain connects TRBV28 to TRBJ1-1; the match to TRBD1 covers 8 bases. Germline CDR1 reads MDHEN; CDR2 reads SYDVKM. The CDR3 has 13 amino acids. V shed 1 base and J 12 bases; nucleotides not matched to a gene: 7. The CDR3: CASSLSSDRASFF. DNA for the CDR3: TGTGCCAGCAGTTTATCCTCGGACAGGGCGTCTTTCTTT.

This clone occurred a few times. The chain joins TRBV30 to TRBJ1-1, with D uncertain. The germline V gene encodes CDR1 GTSNPN and CDR2 SVGIG (reference sequence). The V and J ends lost 2 bases and 0 bases respectively, with 4 bases between them. The CDR3 is 12 amino acids. CDR3 DNA: TGTGCCTGGAGTTCGGTGAACACTGAAGCTTTCTTT. Its protein is CAWSSVNTEAFF.

The V call is TRBV6-5, the J call TRBJ2-3; 8 bases are shared with TRBD2. This CDR3 is built from 14 residues. Germline CDR1 reads MNHEY; CDR2 reads SVGAGI. The V segment lost 8 bases and the J segment 1 base; nucleotides outside the gene matches: 5. CDR3 in amino acids: CASGTGGGTDTQYF. The CDR3 nucleotides are TGTGCCAGCGGGACGGGGGGGGGCACAGATACGCAGTATTTT.

The chain couples TRBV2 to TRBJ2-7; D is unclear. Germline loops: CDR1 SNHLY, CDR2 FYNNEI. Trimming stripped 7 bases from V and 3 bases from J, with 13 bases between. The CDR3 consists of 13 residues. This CDR3 is CASTPSPYYEQYF. CDR3 nucleotide sequence: TGTGCCAGCACTCCGTCACCCTACTACGAGCAGTACTTC.

The table lists this clone with a few counts. The chain is built from TRBV5-6 and TRBJ1-1; D might be TRBD1 (6 bases). Germline values: CDR1 SGHDT, CDR2 YYEEEE. CDR3 length equals 16 residues. Trimming removed 3 bases at V and 0 bases at J, with 15 bases between. The CDR3 protein is CASSWGGAAMNTEAFF. DNA for the CDR3: TGTGCCAGCAGCTGGGGGGGGGCGGCCATGAACACTGAAGCTTTCTTT.

This clone was picked up a small number of times. The gene calls are TRBV5-1 and TRBJ2-3, with D perhaps TRBD2 (5 bases). Germline V gene lookup returns CDR1 SGHRS and CDR2 YFSETQ. The CDR3 loop spans 14 amino acids. Between the trimmed V and J ends, which lost 0 bases and 3 bases, there was a span of 8 bases. DNA for the CDR3: TGCGCCAGCAGCTTGGGAGGGTGGACAGATACGCAGTATTTT. Amino acids: CASSLGGWTDTQYF.

This rearrangement joins TRBV13 to TRBJ2-5, with TRBD1 matching 8 bases. Unmatched junction bases numbered 10, after V lost 5 bases and J lost 5 bases. CDR3 length: 15 residues. Germline values: CDR1 PRHDT, CDR2 FYEKMQ (reference sequence). The CDR3 spells CASSLRTGYVETQYF. The CDR3 DNA reads as TGTGCCAGCAGCCTCAGGACAGGGTATGTCGAGACCCAGTACTTC.

This clone showed up just a few times. The J gene is TRBJ1-1, the V gene TRBV4-2; no firm D call. The CDR3 consists of 14 residues. The germline gives CDR1 LGHNA, CDR2 YNFKEQ. Trimming took 4 bases from V and 4 from J, leaving 13 bases between them. CDR3 nucleotides: TGTGCCAGCAGCCCCCAGTCAGGTGGCACTGAAGCTTTCTTT. Its translation is CASSPQSGGTEAFF.

This chain uses TRBV28 with TRBJ1-5; 8 bases align to TRBD1. The CDR3 consists of 15 residues. The V gene's germline CDR1 is MDHEN and CDR2 SYDVKM. With V trimmed by 6 bases and J by 6 bases, 10 bases remained unmatched. The CDR3 nucleotides are TGTGCCAGCAGATCAGGACAGGGCTTTTCTCAGCCCCAGCATTTT. The encoded protein is CASRSGQGFSQPQHF.